Below are 27 T cell receptor beta chains sequenced from a single sample in a study of blood T cell repertoires in COVID-19. Using immunoSEQ multiplex PCR, the repertoire was profiled, and TCRdb retains in-frame clones only, with some absent. The sample yields some 490,000 clones, less than 90% seen once. The sequenced sample consisted of PBMCs or T cells enriched from blood (not recorded which). These TCRs come from a woman aged 55-69 years who had recovered from COVID-19.

The chain is built from TRBV12-5 and TRBJ2-1, with 14 bases that match TRBD2. The junction had 8 bases not matched to a gene; V was cut back by 1 base and J by 0 bases. This CDR3 spans 20 amino acids. Germline CDR1 LGHNT, CDR2 FRNRAP. For the CDR3, the DNA is TGTGCTAGTGGTTTGGATCCGGGACTAGCGGGGGCGAGCTCCTACAATGAGCAGTTCTTC. This encodes CASGLDPGLAGASSYNEQFF.

V is TRBV2 and J is TRBJ1-1; weak D call: TRBD1 (5 bases). This CDR3 region has 13 residues. Germline CDR1 and CDR2: SNHLY and FYNNEI. The germline V and J ends were trimmed by 5 bases and 1 base, with 8 bases remaining between them. The CDR3 sequence is CASSNQGNTEAFF. CDR3 nucleotides: TGTGCCAGCAGTAACCAGGGGAACACTGAAGCTTTCTTT.

The chain has TRBV28 and TRBJ2-1, with D unresolved. The germline V gene encodes CDR1 MDHEN and CDR2 SYDVKM. This CDR3 comprises 11 residues. The CDR3 protein is CGAVLNNEQFF. CDR3 in DNA: TGTGGGGCAGTTCTAAACAATGAGCAGTTCTTC.

V and J are TRBV2 and TRBJ1-2; the D is unclear. The V gene lost 6 bases and the J gene lost 8 bases, with 10 bases spanning the gap. CDR3 length: 11 residues. CDR1 and CDR2 (germline): SNHLY, FYNNEI. The CDR3 DNA sequence: TGTGCCAGCAGGTTGAGCTTGGGCTACACCTTC. Residues: CASRLSLGYTF.

The V call is TRBV5-1, the J call TRBJ2-1; TRBD1 is a possible D gene (6 bases). Germline V gene data show CDR1 as SGHRS and CDR2 as YFSETQ. The CDR3 spans 13 residues. Trimming cost V 6 bases and J 6 bases, with 13 bases left between them. CDR3 sequence reads: CASTEQGSNEQFF. Here the CDR3 DNA reads TGCGCCAGCACCGAACAGGGTTCCAATGAGCAGTTCTTC.

The chain combines TRBV3-1 (or the pseudogene TRBV3-2) with TRBJ1-2; possibly TRBD1 for D (6 bases). The CDR3 has 12 residues. The V end was cut by 5 bases, the J end by 8 bases, with 12 bases between. The germline V gene has CDR1 LGHDT and CDR2 YNNKEL (reference sequence). CDR3: CASSLGGQGYTF. The CDR3, as DNA: TGTGCCAGCAGCTTAGGGGGTCAGGGCTACACCTTC.

The chain links TRBV5-4 to TRBJ1-2, with 9 positions matching TRBD1. Germline assignment: CDR1 SGHNT and CDR2 YYREEE (reference sequence). Germline trimming cut 0 bases from V and 5 bases from J; bases unmatched to any gene: 2. The CDR3 totals 14 residues. The DNA of the CDR3 is TGTGCCAGCAGCTTGGCCGACAGGGGGTATGGCTACACCTTC. Translated, it gives CASSLADRGYGYTF.

The chain joins TRBV9 to TRBJ1-1, with TRBD1 matching over 7 bases. This CDR3 contains 14 residues. Losses at the gene ends were 3 bases for V and 1 base for J; bases not matched to a gene: 3. Germline loops: CDR1 SGDLS, CDR2 YYNGEE. The chain's CDR3 is CASSATGANTEAFF. CDR3 DNA: TGTGCCAGCAGCGCTACAGGGGCGAACACTGAAGCTTTCTTT.

This rearrangement joins TRBV2 to TRBJ1-1; 10 bases agree with TRBD1. CDR1 and CDR2 (germline): SNHLY, FYNNEI. The trim removed 8 bases at V and 0 bases at J, leaving 12 bases unmatched. CDR3 length equals 17 residues. CDR3 residues: CASPPADRGRMNTEAFF. CDR3 DNA sequence: TGTGCCAGCCCCCCAGCAGACAGGGGGCGTATGAACACTGAAGCTTTCTTT.

The rearrangement joins TRBV10-3 to TRBJ2-2; possibly TRBD2 for D (5 bases). Trimming left V 6 bases short and J 0 bases short, with 8 bases between. The germline CDR1 and CDR2 sequences are ENHRY and SYGVKD. The CDR3 consists of 14 residues. The CDR3 sequence: CAISGEPNTGELFF. CDR3 sequence (DNA): TGTGCCATCAGCGGGGAGCCGAACACCGGGGAGCTGTTTTTT.

This clone was observed a single time. The chain has TRBV23-1 and TRBJ2-7, with 7 bases fitting TRBD1. TRBV23-1 is known as an ORF, though its function is uncertain. The CDR3 loop spans 16 amino acids. V lost 6 bases to trimming and J lost 1 base; unmatched junction nucleotides: 12. The CDR3 DNA is TGCGCCAGCAGATCATCTGACAGGGTGTGGTCCTACGAGCAGTACGTC. Protein product: CASRSSDRVWSYEQYV.

This clone has more than one count but fewer than ten. This chain connects TRBV2 to TRBJ1-6; D may be TRBD1 (5 bases). The CDR3 is 14 amino acids. Germline lookup yields CDR1 SNHLY and CDR2 FYNNEI. Deletions cut 2 bases from V and 9 bases from J, with 11 bases between. CDR3 loop: CASSELGQGSPLHF. As DNA, the CDR3 is TGTGCCAGCAGTGAATTGGGGCAGGGTTCACCCCTCCACTTT.

This sequence joins TRBV2 and TRBJ1-1; possible D gene TRBD1, 5 bases. Trimming took off 6 bases at V and 6 bases at J, with 17 bases between the two ends. Germline V gene sequence: CDR1 SNHLY, CDR2 FYNNEI. The CDR3 is 14 amino acids. The chain's CDR3 is CASRADSSGAEAFF. The DNA of the CDR3 is TGTGCCAGCAGGGCCGACAGTTCGGGGGCTGAAGCTTTCTTT.

CDR3 bases: TGTGCCATCACCACAGACAGGGGCCCTAACTATGGCTACACCTTC. Translating gives CAITTDRGPNYGYTF. The genes are TRBV10-3 and TRBJ1-2; 8 positions match TRBD1. CDR3 size: 15 residues. Per the germline V gene, CDR1 is ENHRY and CDR2 is SYGVKD. J lost 0 bases, V lost 7 bases, and 7 bases had no gene match.

This clone was counted a few times. This chain uses TRBV7-2 with TRBJ1-4; D not certain. The CDR3 has 15 residues. The V and J ends lost 1 base and 7 bases respectively, with 13 bases between them. The germline CDR1 and CDR2 sequences are SGHTA and FQGNSA. The CDR3 protein is CASSLGPGDTEKLFF. The CDR3 DNA reads as TGTGCCAGCAGCTTAGGTCCCGGTGATACTGAAAAACTGTTTTTT.

The chain carries TRBV11-2 and TRBJ1-2; D is unresolved. V shed 1 base and J shed 5 bases, with 8 bases lying between them. Germline V CDR1 and CDR2: SGHAT, FQNNGV. The CDR3 extends over 13 amino acids. CDR3 nucleotide sequence: TGTGCCAGCAGCTTAGTTGGAGAGTATGGCTACACCTTC. As protein: CASSLVGEYGYTF.

This clone was recorded once. The CDR3 DNA reads TGTGCCAGCAGTTCCACTAGGGAGACCCAGTACTTC. Its protein is CASSSTRETQYF. The chain carries TRBV27 and TRBJ2-5; perhaps TRBD2 as D (5 bases). In germline, CDR1 is MNHEY, CDR2 SMNVEV (reference sequence). This CDR3 comprises 12 residues. V lost 4 bases to trimming and J lost 5 bases, with 8 bases between them.

This chain connects TRBV12-3 or TRBV12-4 to TRBJ2-1; 7 nucleotides match TRBD1. This CDR3 contains 12 residues. The junction had 9 bases not matched to a gene; V was cut back by 5 bases and J by 14 bases. The CDR3 loop reads CASSRQGSSEFF. Here the CDR3 DNA reads TGTGCCAGCAGTCGACAGGGCTCGAGTGAGTTCTTC.

The CDR3 nucleotides read TGTGCCAGCAGCCAGAATGGTGGGCCAGATACGCAGTATTTT. This sequence encodes CASSQNGGPDTQYF. This chain joins TRBV3-1 (or the pseudogene TRBV3-2) and TRBJ2-3; no clear D gene. V was clipped by 3 bases and J by 4 bases, with 11 bases between them. There are 14 residues in the CDR3. Per the germline V gene, CDR1 is LGHDT and CDR2 is YNNKEL (reference sequence).

The J gene is TRBJ2-5, the V gene TRBV5-1; TRBD2 matches at 8 bases. The CDR3 is 15 residues long. Germline CDR1 reads SGHRS; CDR2 reads YFSETQ. The V gene end was trimmed by 0 bases and the J gene end by 2 bases; junction bases not matched to a gene: 3. The CDR3 DNA is TGCGCCAGCAGCTTGGCGGCTAGCGGGCAAGAGACCCAGTACTTC. Amino acids: CASSLAASGQETQYF.

The chain couples TRBV27 to TRBJ2-7; D is perhaps TRBD1 (6 bases). V was trimmed by 7 bases and J by 2 bases, leaving 12 bases between them. Germline CDR1 MNHEY, CDR2 SMNVEV (reference sequence). The CDR3 spans 13 residues. CDR3 region: CASIPGQPYEQYV. The CDR3 coding sequence is TGTGCCAGCATCCCGGGACAACCCTACGAGCAGTACGTC.

The rearrangement joins TRBV12-3 or TRBV12-4 to TRBJ1-2; TRBD1 aligns across 8 bases. With V trimmed by 6 bases and J by 4 bases, 4 bases remained unmatched. The CDR3 loop spans 13 amino acids. CDR3 sequence (DNA): TGTGCCAGCAGGCTGGGACAGGCCTATGGCTACACCTTC. As protein: CASRLGQAYGYTF.

This chain links TRBV6-7 with TRBJ2-1; the match to TRBD1 covers 9 bases. TRBV6-7 is an ORF for which the function is uncertain. Trimming cost V 1 base and J 7 bases; bases outside gene matches: 8. This CDR3 has 16 residues. The CDR3 sequence is CASSYFRTGEMNEQFF. In nucleotides, the CDR3 is TGTGCCAGCAGTTACTTCCGGACAGGGGAGATGAATGAGCAGTTCTTC.

The rearrangement joins TRBV7-2 to TRBJ2-3, with D perhaps TRBD1 (5 bases). Per germline, CDR1 SGHTA and CDR2 FQGNSA. The V and J ends lost 5 bases and 3 bases respectively, with 12 bases between them. The CDR3 covers 14 residues. CDR3 sequence reads: CASSQTASTDTQYF. CDR3 sequence (DNA): TGTGCCAGCAGCCAGACAGCTAGTACAGATACGCAGTATTTT.

J is TRBJ1-6 and V is TRBV7-2, with D hard to call. Trimming took off 5 bases at V and 7 bases at J, with 9 bases between the two ends. The germline V gene has CDR1 SGHTA and CDR2 FQGNSA. The CDR3 sequence is 13 residues long. The CDR3 DNA reads as TGTGCCAGCAGCCTTCACAGCAATTCACCCCTCCACTTT. Amino acids: CASSLHSNSPLHF.

The gene calls are TRBV9 and TRBJ2-3; no reliable D call. Germline CDR1 and CDR2: SGDLS and YYNGEE. The CDR3 totals 14 residues. The V end lost 4 bases, the J end lost 3 bases, and 12 bases lay between the germline ends. The CDR3 DNA follows: TGTGCCAGCAGCCCCACGACCAGGACAGATACGCAGTATTTT. This translates into CASSPTTRTDTQYF.

In this sample, this clone turned up a few times. The genes are TRBV24-1 and TRBJ2-2, with 9 bases lining up with TRBD1. The CDR3 is 17 residues long. After removal of 5 bases from V and 2 bases from J, the junction contained 8 bases not matched to a gene. CDR1 and CDR2 from the germline V gene are KGHDR and SFDVKD. The CDR3 loop is CATSVTPGQGNTGELFF. The CDR3 DNA reads as TGTGCCACCAGTGTTACTCCGGGACAGGGTAACACCGGGGAGCTGTTTTTT.